This is a list of T cell receptor beta chains from one sample in a study of CD8 T cells in Susac syndrome. Using its own MiXCR run on the immunoSEQ multiplex PCR reads, TCRdb lists one record per CDR3 protein. The sample has some 110,000 distinct CDR3 sequences, around 94% seen once. Source material: CD4+ T cells from PBMCs. These receptors all come from a human donor in good health. CDR3s include the opening cysteine and the closing phenylalanine or tryptophan.

v_call: TRBV5-1
j_call: TRBJ2-3
cdr3_aa: CASGLPGGSDTQYF

v_call: TRBV4-1
j_call: TRBJ2-7
cdr3_aa: CASSQVLSAGVYEQYF

v_call: TRBV5-6
j_call: TRBJ2-7
cdr3_aa: CASSLDRTYEQYF

v_call: TRBV20-1
j_call: TRBJ2-1
cdr3_aa: CSAPRGSGYNEQFF

v_call: TRBV11-2
j_call: TRBJ2-7
cdr3_aa: CASSSGLAGSYEQYF

v_call: TRBV5-1
j_call: TRBJ2-4
cdr3_aa: CASSLPGFLSKNIQYF

v_call: TRBV9
j_call: TRBJ2-5
cdr3_aa: CASSGGAGVETQYF

v_call: TRBV7-2
j_call: TRBJ2-2
cdr3_aa: CASSPKAGELFF

v_call: TRBV3-1
j_call: TRBJ1-2
cdr3_aa: CASSQLTANYGYTF

v_call: TRBV18
j_call: TRBJ1-2
cdr3_aa: CASSPNSEGYGYTF

v_call: TRBV19
j_call: TRBJ2-3
cdr3_aa: CASSIARRGTDTQYF

v_call: TRBV19
j_call: TRBJ2-6
cdr3_aa: CASRDGVSGANVLTF

v_call: TRBV11-2
j_call: TRBJ1-2
cdr3_aa: CASSPVQGLGYGYTF

v_call: TRBV4-3
j_call: TRBJ2-7
cdr3_aa: CASSHWGDRVYEQYF

v_call: TRBV19
j_call: TRBJ1-4
cdr3_aa: CASNQGANFGEKLFF

v_call: TRBV2
j_call: TRBJ1-2
cdr3_aa: CASSDRTLGQGAEYGYTF

v_call: TRBV5-1
j_call: TRBJ2-5
cdr3_aa: CASSLWGARETQYF

v_call: TRBV30
j_call: TRBJ2-5
cdr3_aa: CAWSGTGVRETQYF

v_call: TRBV3-1
j_call: TRBJ2-7
cdr3_aa: CASSQRFGSYEQYF

v_call: TRBV9
j_call: TRBJ2-5
cdr3_aa: CASGRNERETQYF

v_call: TRBV20-1
j_call: TRBJ2-7
cdr3_aa: CSAAGTRSSYEQYF

v_call: TRBV6-2/TRBV6-3
j_call: TRBJ2-6
cdr3_aa: CASSYELAAAGANVLTF

v_call: TRBV18
j_call: TRBJ2-1
cdr3_aa: CASSPQYGSGSEDEQFF

v_call: TRBV7-2
j_call: TRBJ1-2
cdr3_aa: CASWRDSSSYGYTF

v_call: TRBV7-2
j_call: TRBJ2-3
cdr3_aa: CASSSTFMGDTQYF

v_call: TRBV5-1
j_call: TRBJ1-2
cdr3_aa: CASSLSGESTIGYTF

v_call: TRBV12-3/TRBV12-4
j_call: TRBJ1-1
cdr3_aa: CASRLFPGDTEAFF

v_call: TRBV6-5
j_call: TRBJ1-2
cdr3_aa: CASTAPGQYYGYTF

v_call: TRBV5-4
j_call: TRBJ1-2
cdr3_aa: CASSLDDVGAGGYTF

v_call: TRBV7-9
j_call: TRBJ2-7
cdr3_aa: CASSNGLAGAYEQYF

v_call: TRBV29-1
j_call: TRBJ2-7
cdr3_aa: CSVVSRITYEQYF

v_call: TRBV12-5
j_call: TRBJ2-5
cdr3_aa: CASGPGLAEETQYF

v_call: TRBV9
j_call: TRBJ1-2
cdr3_aa: CASSRMGGYTF

v_call: TRBV7-9
j_call: TRBJ2-1
cdr3_aa: CASSLARLAGTNEQFF

v_call: TRBV7-2
j_call: TRBJ1-5
cdr3_aa: CANPGQGGQPQHF

v_call: TRBV30
j_call: TRBJ1-2
cdr3_aa: CAWRKTGLHGYTF

v_call: TRBV10-1
j_call: TRBJ2-7
cdr3_aa: CASSEGTSLHQYF

v_call: TRBV29-1
j_call: TRBJ2-1
cdr3_aa: CSALTSGRDNEQFF

v_call: TRBV30
j_call: TRBJ1-1
cdr3_aa: CAWYSYMNTEAFF

v_call: TRBV19
j_call: TRBJ1-1
cdr3_aa: CASLPNGPIVTEAFF

v_call: TRBV7-2
j_call: TRBJ2-7
cdr3_aa: CASSLTVSSYEQYF

v_call: TRBV12-3/TRBV12-4
j_call: TRBJ1-5
cdr3_aa: CASSLEGSFQAQHF

v_call: TRBV19
j_call: TRBJ2-1
cdr3_aa: CASRGIAGRSYNEQFF

v_call: TRBV5-1
j_call: TRBJ2-1
cdr3_aa: CASSLLGPGATYNEQFF

v_call: TRBV12-3/TRBV12-4
j_call: TRBJ1-1
cdr3_aa: CASSLGGTYTEAFF

v_call: TRBV3-1
j_call: TRBJ1-5
cdr3_aa: CASSQVAGTGNQPQHF

v_call: TRBV5-1
j_call: TRBJ1-5
cdr3_aa: CASSLDGGSNQPQHF